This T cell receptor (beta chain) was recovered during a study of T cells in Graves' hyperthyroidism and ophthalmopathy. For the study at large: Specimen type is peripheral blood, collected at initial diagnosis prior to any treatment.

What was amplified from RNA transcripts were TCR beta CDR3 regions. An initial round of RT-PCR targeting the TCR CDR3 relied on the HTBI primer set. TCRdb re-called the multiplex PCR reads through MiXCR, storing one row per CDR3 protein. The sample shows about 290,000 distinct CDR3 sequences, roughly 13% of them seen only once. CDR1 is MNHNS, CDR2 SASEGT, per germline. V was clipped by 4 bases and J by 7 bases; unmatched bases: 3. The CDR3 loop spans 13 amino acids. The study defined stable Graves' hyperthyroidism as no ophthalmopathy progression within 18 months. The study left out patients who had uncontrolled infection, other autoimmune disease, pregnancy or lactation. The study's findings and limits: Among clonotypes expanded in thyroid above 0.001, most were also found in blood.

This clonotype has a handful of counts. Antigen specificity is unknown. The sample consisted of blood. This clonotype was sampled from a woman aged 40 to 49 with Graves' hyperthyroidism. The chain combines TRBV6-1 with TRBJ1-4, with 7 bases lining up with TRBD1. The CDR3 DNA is TGTGCCAGCAGTGCGACAGGGTTTGAAAAACTGTTTTTT. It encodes CASSATGFEKLFF.